This entry lists 19 T cell receptor beta chains sequenced from one sample in a study of blood T cell repertoires in COVID-19. Sequencing was performed with immunoSEQ multiplex PCR; in TCRdb, only in-frame clones are kept and a portion is missing. Among some 87,000 clones listed, 70% to 90% were seen once. Sequencing was done on a sample of peripheral blood. The receptor set was obtained from a woman in her sixties or seventies with active or convalescent COVID-19.

This clone was recorded a few times. The gene calls are TRBV20-1 and TRBJ1-1, with D perhaps TRBD1 (5 bases). The length of the CDR3 is 11 residues. The V end was cut by 5 bases, the J end by 10 bases, with 14 bases between. Germline V lookup: CDR1 DFQATT, CDR2 SNEGSKA (reference sequence). This CDR3 is CSAPLGAGAFF. CDR3 DNA: TGCAGTGCTCCCCTTGGGGCAGGAGCTTTCTTT.

The gene calls are TRBV7-9 and TRBJ2-5; possibly TRBD2 for D (6 bases). The CDR3 consists of 15 residues. V was cut by 3 bases and J by 5 bases, with 16 bases left in between. Germline V gene sequence: CDR1 SEHNR, CDR2 FQNEAQ (reference sequence). CDR3 loop: CASSLTGEGYETQYF. The CDR3 nucleotides are TGTGCCAGCAGCTTGACGGGAGAGGGGTATGAGACCCAGTACTTC.

The chain recombines TRBV20-1 with TRBJ1-1; 7 bases match TRBD1. The CDR3 is 16 amino acids. CDR1 and CDR2 (germline): DFQATT, SNEGSKA (reference sequence). Trimming cost V 3 bases and J 1 base; bases outside gene matches: 11. The CDR3 is CSASGSAGGWNTEAFF. CDR3 in DNA: TGCAGTGCTAGTGGGTCGGCAGGGGGTTGGAACACTGAAGCTTTCTTT.

The V call is TRBV4-1, the J call TRBJ1-4, with D maybe TRBD1 (5 bases). The germline gives CDR1 MGHRA, CDR2 YSYEKL. The V and J ends lost 0 bases and 7 bases respectively, with 6 bases between them. This CDR3 is 13 amino acids long. CDR3 sequence (DNA): TGCGCCAGCAGCCAAGAGCAGGGTGAAAAACTGTTTTTT. Protein: CASSQEQGEKLFF.

The chain employs TRBV28 and TRBJ1-2; the match to TRBD1 covers 7 bases. The CDR3 has 15 amino acids. The junction had 17 bases not matched to a gene; V was cut back by 8 bases and J by 8 bases. CDR1 is MDHEN, CDR2 SYDVKM, per germline. The CDR3 sequence is CASRPGLGGPRGYTF. CDR3 coding DNA: TGTGCCAGCCGTCCAGGTTTAGGGGGCCCTCGGGGCTACACCTTC.

The CDR3 loop reads CASSTGGGSQETQYF. The CDR3 coding sequence is TGTGCCAGCTCAACTGGCGGGGGTAGCCAAGAGACCCAGTACTTC. V is TRBV18 and J is TRBJ2-5, with 7 bases matching TRBD2. Germline CDR1 reads KGHSH; CDR2 reads LQKENI. J lost 1 base, V lost 5 bases, and 7 bases had no gene match. CDR3 size: 15 residues. Variable domain in full (rest from reference TRBV18 and TRBJ2-5): NAGVMQNPRHLVRRRGQEARLRCSPMKGHSHVYWYRQLPEEGLKFMVYLQKENIIDESGMPKERFSAEFPKEGPSILRIQQVVRGDSAAYFCASSTGGGSQETQYFGPGTRLLVL.

The rearrangement links TRBV3-1 (or the pseudogene TRBV3-2) to TRBJ2-1, with D maybe TRBD1 (6 bases). This CDR3 is 11 amino acids long. Germline assignment: CDR1 LGHDT and CDR2 YNNKEL (reference sequence). V gave up 7 bases and J gave up 9 bases, with 10 bases separating them. Here the CDR3 DNA reads TGTGCCAGCACACAGGGAAGTGAGCAGTTCTTC. It codes for CASTQGSEQFF.

The gene calls are TRBV7-2 and TRBJ2-7, with a possible D match to TRBD2 (6 bases). The CDR3 has 16 residues. The V and J ends lost 1 base and 4 bases respectively, with 17 bases between them. CDR1 is SGHTA, CDR2 FQGNSA, per germline. This CDR3 is CASSLVGGTESYEQYF. As DNA, the CDR3 is TGTGCCAGCAGCTTAGTGGGCGGGACTGAAAGTTACGAGCAGTACTTC.

The chain has TRBV19 and TRBJ2-1, with 10 bases that match TRBD2. The germline V gene encodes CDR1 LNHDA and CDR2 SQIVND (reference sequence). V trimming: 1 base; J trimming: 5 bases; junction bases outside the gene matches: 5. The CDR3 spans 16 residues. Written as DNA, the CDR3 is TGTGCCAGTAGTATAGTGCTAGCGGGGGCCCACAATGAGCAGTTCTTC. It yields the protein CASSIVLAGAHNEQFF.

J is TRBJ1-1 and V is TRBV10-3; a possible D gene is TRBD1 (6 bases). Germline values: CDR1 ENHRY, CDR2 SYGVKD. V lost 0 bases to trimming and J lost 3 bases, with 23 bases between them. The CDR3 sequence is 19 residues long. The DNA for the CDR3 is TGTGCCATCAGTGAGTCGGGGAGGGGAGGTGTAGGGACACACACTGAAGCTTTCTTT. Amino acid sequence: CAISESGRGGVGTHTEAFF.

This clone turned up a few times. The chain has TRBV4-3 and TRBJ2-5; 7 bases are shared with TRBD2. This CDR3 spans 15 amino acids. J gave up 2 bases and V 1 base, and 4 bases lay outside the gene matches. In germline, CDR1 is LGHNA, CDR2 YSLEER. The CDR3 sequence: CASSQGLAVQETQYF. The CDR3 DNA reads as TGCGCCAGCAGCCAAGGTCTAGCGGTTCAAGAGACCCAGTACTTC.

This chain connects TRBV5-6 to TRBJ1-2, with 9 bases matching TRBD1. The germline CDR1 and CDR2 sequences are SGHDT and YYEEEE. V lost 4 bases to trimming and J lost 3 bases; unmatched junction nucleotides: 13. The CDR3 is 17 residues long. The CDR3 DNA follows: TGTGCCAGCAGCCCCTTCCGGGACAGGGCTACCGACTATGGCTACACCTTC. Amino acid sequence: CASSPFRDRATDYGYTF. The complete variable domain, with remaining parts taken from reference TRBV5-6 and TRBJ1-2, reads DAGVTQSPTHLIKTRGQQVTLRCSPKSGHDTVSWYQQALGQGPQFIFQYYEEEERQRGNFPDRFSGHQFPNYSSELNVNALLLGDSALYLCASSPFRDRATDYGYTFGSGTRLTVV.

The count of this clone is one. The rearrangement links TRBV19 to TRBJ2-7; 7 nucleotides match TRBD1. V shed 8 bases, J shed 4 bases, and the junction held 8 bases outside the gene matches. Germline CDR1 LNHDA, CDR2 SQIVND (reference sequence). The CDR3 has 13 amino acids. CDR3 in amino acids: CASGQVNSYEQYF. As DNA, the CDR3 is TGTGCCAGTGGACAGGTGAATTCTTACGAGCAGTACTTC.

The chain joins TRBV18 to TRBJ1-6, with TRBD1 identical over 7 bases. Germline V lookup: CDR1 KGHSH, CDR2 LQKENI. After removal of 4 bases from V and 8 bases from J, the junction contained 8 bases not matched to a gene. The CDR3 loop spans 15 amino acids. CDR3 residues: CASSLTGAQDSPLHF. The CDR3 DNA reads as TGTGCCAGCTCACTCACAGGGGCCCAGGATTCACCCCTCCACTTT.

The rearrangement uses TRBV5-1 and TRBJ2-3; D might be TRBD2 (8 bases). Germline V gene data show CDR1 as SGHRS and CDR2 as YFSETQ. The V end was cut by 1 base, the J end by 3 bases, with 15 bases between. The CDR3 is 16 amino acids. CDR3 sequence (DNA): TGCGCCAGCAGCTTGACAGGGGCGGGGGGAACAGATACGCAGTATTTT. Translation: CASSLTGAGGTDTQYF.

CDR3 protein: CASSLSGLQNIQYF. As DNA, the CDR3 is TGTGCCAGCAGCTTATCAGGGTTGCAAAACATTCAGTACTTC. This sequence joins TRBV11-2 and TRBJ2-4, with a possible D match to TRBD1 (5 bases). The CDR3 runs to 14 residues. Trimming stripped 2 bases from V and 5 bases from J, with 10 bases between. Germline V lookup: CDR1 SGHAT, CDR2 FQNNGV.

The V call is TRBV3-1 (or the pseudogene TRBV3-2), the J call TRBJ2-3; 12 bases line up with TRBD2. V trimming: 4 bases; J trimming: 2 bases; junction bases outside the gene matches: 4. Per the germline V gene, CDR1 is LGHDT and CDR2 is YNNKEL (reference sequence). CDR3 length equals 16 residues. Written as DNA, the CDR3 is TGTGCCAGCAGCCCTTGGACTAGCGGGACCACAGATACGCAGTATTTT. It encodes CASSPWTSGTTDTQYF.

The CDR3 sequence is CASSSVGQGRSPLHF. The CDR3 DNA is TGTGCCAGCAGTTCTGTGGGACAGGGGAGATCACCCCTCCACTTT. The rearrangement links TRBV28 to TRBJ1-6; 10 nucleotides line up with TRBD1. Germline CDR1 reads MDHEN; CDR2 reads SYDVKM. The CDR3 has 15 residues. The V and J ends lost 4 bases and 10 bases, in that order; junction bases with no gene match: 7.

The chain carries TRBV5-1 and TRBJ2-6; tentatively, D is TRBD1 (6 bases). In germline, CDR1 is SGHRS, CDR2 YFSETQ. V gave up 3 bases and J gave up 4 bases, with 11 bases separating them. The CDR3 extends over 15 amino acids. The CDR3 spells CASSSQGYGANVLTF. The DNA of the CDR3 is TGCGCCAGCAGCTCGCAGGGGTACGGGGCCAACGTCCTGACTTTC.